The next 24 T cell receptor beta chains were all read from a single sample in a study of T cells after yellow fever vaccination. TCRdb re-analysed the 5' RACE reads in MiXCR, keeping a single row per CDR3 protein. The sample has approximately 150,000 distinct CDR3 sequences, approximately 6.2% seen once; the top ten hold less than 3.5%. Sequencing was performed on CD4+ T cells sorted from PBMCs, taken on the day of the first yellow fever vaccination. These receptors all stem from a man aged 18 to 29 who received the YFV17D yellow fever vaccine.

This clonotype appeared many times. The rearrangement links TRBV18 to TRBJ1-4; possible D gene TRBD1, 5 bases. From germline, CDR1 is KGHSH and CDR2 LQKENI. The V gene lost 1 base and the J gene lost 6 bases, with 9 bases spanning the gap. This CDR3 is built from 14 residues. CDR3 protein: CASSPQAGHEKLFF. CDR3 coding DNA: TGTGCCAGCTCACCACAAGCAGGGCATGAAAAACTGTTTTTT.

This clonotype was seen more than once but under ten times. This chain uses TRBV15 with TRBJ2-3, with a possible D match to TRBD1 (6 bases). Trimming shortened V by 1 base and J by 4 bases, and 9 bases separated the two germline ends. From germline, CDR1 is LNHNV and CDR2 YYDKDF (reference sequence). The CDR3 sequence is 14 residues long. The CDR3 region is CATSRGQGPDTQYF. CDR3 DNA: TGTGCCACCAGCAGAGGTCAGGGGCCAGATACGCAGTATTTT.

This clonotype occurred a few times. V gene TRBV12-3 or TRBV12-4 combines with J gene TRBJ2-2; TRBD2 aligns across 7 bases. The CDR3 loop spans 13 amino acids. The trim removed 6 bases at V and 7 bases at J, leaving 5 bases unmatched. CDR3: CASSLREGGELFF. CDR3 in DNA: TGTGCCAGCAGCCTAAGGGAGGGCGGGGAGCTGTTTTTT.

CDR3 in amino acids: CASSQDGRGNNEQFF. The CDR3 DNA reads TGTGCCAGCAGTCAAGACGGGAGGGGAAACAATGAGCAGTTCTTC. The chain combines TRBV11-3 with TRBJ2-1; 8 nucleotides line up with TRBD2. J was trimmed by 5 bases and V by 6 bases; bases with no gene match: 9. Germline V gene lookup returns CDR1 SGHNT and CDR2 YENEEA. The CDR3 spans 15 residues.

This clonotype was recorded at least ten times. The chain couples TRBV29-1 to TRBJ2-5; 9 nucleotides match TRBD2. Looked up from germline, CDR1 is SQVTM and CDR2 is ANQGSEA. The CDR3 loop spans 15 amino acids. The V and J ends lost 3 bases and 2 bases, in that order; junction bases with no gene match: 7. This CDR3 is CSVERGGRVQETQYF. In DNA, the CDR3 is TGCAGCGTTGAGCGGGGGGGCCGGGTACAAGAGACCCAGTACTTC.

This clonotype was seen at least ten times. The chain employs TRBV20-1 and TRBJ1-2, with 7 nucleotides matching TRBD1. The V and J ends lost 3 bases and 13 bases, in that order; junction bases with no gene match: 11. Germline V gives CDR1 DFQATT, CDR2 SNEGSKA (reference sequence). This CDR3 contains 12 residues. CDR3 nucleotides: TGCAGTGCTAGTGTCAGGGGGTACTGGTTCACCTTC. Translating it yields CSASVRGYWFTF.

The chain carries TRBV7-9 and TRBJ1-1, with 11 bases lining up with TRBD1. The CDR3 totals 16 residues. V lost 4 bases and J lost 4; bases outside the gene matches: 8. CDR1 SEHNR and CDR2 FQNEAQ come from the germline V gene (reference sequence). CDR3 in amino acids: CASSSGGQGVGTEAFF. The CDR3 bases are TGTGCCAGCAGCTCCGGGGGACAGGGGGTGGGCACTGAAGCTTTCTTT.

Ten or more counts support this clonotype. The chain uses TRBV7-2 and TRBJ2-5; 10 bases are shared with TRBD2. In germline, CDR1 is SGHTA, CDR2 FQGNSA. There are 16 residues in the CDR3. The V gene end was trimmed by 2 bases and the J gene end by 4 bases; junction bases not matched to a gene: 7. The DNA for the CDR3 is TGTGCCAGCAGCTTATCCCGGCTAGCGGGGGTAGAGACCCAGTACTTC. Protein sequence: CASSLSRLAGVETQYF.

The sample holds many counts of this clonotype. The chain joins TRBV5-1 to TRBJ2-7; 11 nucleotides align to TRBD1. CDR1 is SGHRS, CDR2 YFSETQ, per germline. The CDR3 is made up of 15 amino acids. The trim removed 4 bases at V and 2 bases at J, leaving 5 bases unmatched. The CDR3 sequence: CASSRTGGEPYEQYV. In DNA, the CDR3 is TGCGCCAGCAGCCGGACAGGGGGCGAACCCTACGAGCAGTACGTC.

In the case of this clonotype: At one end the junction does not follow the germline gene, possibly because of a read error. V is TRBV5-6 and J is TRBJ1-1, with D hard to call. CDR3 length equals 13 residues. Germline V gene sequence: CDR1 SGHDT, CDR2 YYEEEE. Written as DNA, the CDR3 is TGTGCCAGCAGCTTGGGACGGAACATTGAAGCTTTCTTT. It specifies CASSLGRNIEAFF.

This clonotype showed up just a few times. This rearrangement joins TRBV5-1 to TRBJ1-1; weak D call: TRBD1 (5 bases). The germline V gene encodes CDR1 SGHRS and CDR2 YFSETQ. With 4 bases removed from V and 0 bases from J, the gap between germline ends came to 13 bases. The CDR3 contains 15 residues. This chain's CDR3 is CASSPGWGMNTEAFF. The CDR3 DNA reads TGCGCCAGCAGCCCCGGGTGGGGCATGAACACTGAAGCTTTCTTT.

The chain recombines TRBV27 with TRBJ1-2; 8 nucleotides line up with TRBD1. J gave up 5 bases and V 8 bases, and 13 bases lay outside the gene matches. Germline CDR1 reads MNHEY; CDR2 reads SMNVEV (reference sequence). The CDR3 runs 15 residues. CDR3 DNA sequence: TGTGCCAGCGGCGATCGGACAGGGTCGGGATATGGCTACACCTTC. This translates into CASGDRTGSGYGYTF.

CDR3 bases: TGTGCCAGCAGTTTCCTTCCCCGCCGGCGGTATAGCAATCAGCCCCAGCATTTT. Encoded protein: CASSFLPRRRYSNQPQHF. V is TRBV2 and J is TRBJ1-5; D remains unclear. The V end was cut by 5 bases, the J end by 0 bases, with 20 bases between. Germline V gives CDR1 SNHLY, CDR2 FYNNEI. CDR3 length: 18 residues. Based on the CDR3 plus reference TRBV2 and TRBJ1-5, the full variable domain is EPEVTQTPSHQVTQMGQEVILRCVPISNHLYFYWYRQILGQKVEFLVSFYNNEISEKSEIFDDQFSVERPDGSNFTLKIRSTKLEDSAMYFCASSFLPRRRYSNQPQHFGDGTRLSIL.

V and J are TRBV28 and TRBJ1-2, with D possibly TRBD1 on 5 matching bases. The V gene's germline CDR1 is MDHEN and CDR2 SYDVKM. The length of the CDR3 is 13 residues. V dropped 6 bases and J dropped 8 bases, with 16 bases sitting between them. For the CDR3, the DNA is TGTGCCAGCAGGCGGGACCTCCCCCGCGGCTACACCTTC. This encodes CASRRDLPRGYTF.

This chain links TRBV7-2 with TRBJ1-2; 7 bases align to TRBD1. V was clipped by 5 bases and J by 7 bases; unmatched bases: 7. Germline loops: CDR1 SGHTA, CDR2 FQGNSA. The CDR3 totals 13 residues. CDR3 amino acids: CASSQRDSGGYTF. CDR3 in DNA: TGTGCCAGCAGCCAGAGGGACAGCGGTGGCTACACCTTC.

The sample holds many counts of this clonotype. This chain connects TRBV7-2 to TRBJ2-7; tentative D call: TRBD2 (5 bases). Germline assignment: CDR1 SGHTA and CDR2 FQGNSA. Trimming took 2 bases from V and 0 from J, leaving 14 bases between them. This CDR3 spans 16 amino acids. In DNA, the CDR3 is TGTGCCAGCAGCTTATCCCCCTTCCGGGACTCCTACGAGCAGTACTTC. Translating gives CASSLSPFRDSYEQYF.

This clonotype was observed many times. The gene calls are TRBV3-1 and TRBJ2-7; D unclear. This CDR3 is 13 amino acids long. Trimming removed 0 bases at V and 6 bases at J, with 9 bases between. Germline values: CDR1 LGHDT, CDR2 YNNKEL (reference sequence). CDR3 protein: CASSQELLFEQYF. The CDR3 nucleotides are TGTGCCAGCAGCCAAGAACTGTTGTTCGAGCAGTACTTC.

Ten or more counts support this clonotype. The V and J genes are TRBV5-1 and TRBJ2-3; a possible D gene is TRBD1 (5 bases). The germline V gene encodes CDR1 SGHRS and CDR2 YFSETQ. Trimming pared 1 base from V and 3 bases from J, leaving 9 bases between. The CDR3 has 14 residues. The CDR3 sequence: CASSLSDSTDTQYF. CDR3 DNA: TGCGCCAGCAGCTTGTCCGACAGTACAGATACGCAGTATTTT.

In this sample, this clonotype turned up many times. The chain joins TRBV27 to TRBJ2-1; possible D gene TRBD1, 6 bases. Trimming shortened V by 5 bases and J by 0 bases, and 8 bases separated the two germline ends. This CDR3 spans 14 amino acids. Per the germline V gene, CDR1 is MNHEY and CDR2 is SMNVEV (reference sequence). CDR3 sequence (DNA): TGTGCCAGCAGTGAGGACAGCTCCTACAATGAGCAGTTCTTC. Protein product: CASSEDSSYNEQFF.

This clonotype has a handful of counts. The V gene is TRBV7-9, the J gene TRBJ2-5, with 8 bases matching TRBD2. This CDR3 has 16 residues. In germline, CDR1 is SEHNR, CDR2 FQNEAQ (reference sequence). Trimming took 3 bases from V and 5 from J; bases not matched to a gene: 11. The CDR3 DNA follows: TGTGCCAGCAGCTTGGGGCACGGGGGGGGCGGTGAGACCCAGTACTTC. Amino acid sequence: CASSLGHGGGGETQYF.

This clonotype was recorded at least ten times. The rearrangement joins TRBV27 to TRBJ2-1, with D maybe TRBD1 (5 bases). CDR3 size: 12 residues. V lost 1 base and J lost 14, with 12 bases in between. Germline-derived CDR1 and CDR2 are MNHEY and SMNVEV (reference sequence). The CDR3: CASSLLGQGEFF. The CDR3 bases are TGTGCCAGCAGTTTATTGGGGCAGGGTGAGTTCTTC.

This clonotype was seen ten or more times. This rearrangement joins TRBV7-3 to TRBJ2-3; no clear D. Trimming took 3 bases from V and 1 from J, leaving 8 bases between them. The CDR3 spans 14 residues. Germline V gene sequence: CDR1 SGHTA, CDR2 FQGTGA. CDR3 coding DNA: TGTGCCAGCAGCTTGGGCCCGGGCACAGATACGCAGTATTTT. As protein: CASSLGPGTDTQYF.

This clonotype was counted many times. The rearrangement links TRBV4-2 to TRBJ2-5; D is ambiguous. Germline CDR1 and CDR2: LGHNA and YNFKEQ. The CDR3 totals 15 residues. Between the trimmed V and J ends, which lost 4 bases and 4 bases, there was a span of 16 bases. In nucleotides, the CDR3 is TGTGCCAGCAGCCCCTCGATGGGGTCTACAGAGACCCAGTACTTC. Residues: CASSPSMGSTETQYF.

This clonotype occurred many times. The CDR3 region is CASSVLPGGTEAFF. The CDR3 nucleotides read TGTGCCAGCAGCGTATTGCCAGGGGGCACTGAAGCTTTCTTT. The rearrangement uses TRBV9 and TRBJ1-1; 7 nucleotides line up with TRBD1. This CDR3 has 14 residues. The V segment lost 1 base and the J segment 4 bases; nucleotides outside the gene matches: 4. Germline V CDR1 and CDR2: SGDLS, YYNGEE.